The T cell receptor (beta chain) described here comes from a study of CD8 T cells in Susac syndrome. The CDR3 has 13 residues. Germline V gene lookup returns CDR1 SGHTA and CDR2 FQGNSA. V lost 5 bases to trimming and J lost 1 base, with 6 bases between them. Random-hexamer reverse transcription was applied to roughly 0.5 to 1 ug RNA. A multiplex approach, immunoSEQ multiplex PCR, amplified TCR beta CDR3 across 54 Vbeta and 13 Jbeta. Each CDR3 protein is one row after TCRdb ran MiXCR on the immunoSEQ multiplex PCR reads. The table lists about 200,000 distinct CDR3 sequences, roughly 94% of them singletons. Purification of the CD8+ and CD4+ T cells relied on negative isolation, and TEMRA cells underwent FACS enrichment.

The sequence came from a human donor in good health. J is TRBJ2-4 and V is TRBV7-2; D uncertain. Sequencing input: CD4+ T cells from PBMCs. CDR3 loop: CASSGTAKNIQYF. The CDR3, as DNA: TGTGCCAGCAGCGGTACTGCCAAAAACATTCAGTACTTC. Full variable domain (rest looked up from reference TRBV7-2 and TRBJ2-4): GAGVSQSPSNKVTEKGKDVELRCDPISGHTALYWYRQSLGQGLEFLIYFQGNSAPDKSGLPSDRFSAERTGGSVSTLTIQRTQQEDSAVYLCASSGTAKNIQYFGAGTRLSVL.